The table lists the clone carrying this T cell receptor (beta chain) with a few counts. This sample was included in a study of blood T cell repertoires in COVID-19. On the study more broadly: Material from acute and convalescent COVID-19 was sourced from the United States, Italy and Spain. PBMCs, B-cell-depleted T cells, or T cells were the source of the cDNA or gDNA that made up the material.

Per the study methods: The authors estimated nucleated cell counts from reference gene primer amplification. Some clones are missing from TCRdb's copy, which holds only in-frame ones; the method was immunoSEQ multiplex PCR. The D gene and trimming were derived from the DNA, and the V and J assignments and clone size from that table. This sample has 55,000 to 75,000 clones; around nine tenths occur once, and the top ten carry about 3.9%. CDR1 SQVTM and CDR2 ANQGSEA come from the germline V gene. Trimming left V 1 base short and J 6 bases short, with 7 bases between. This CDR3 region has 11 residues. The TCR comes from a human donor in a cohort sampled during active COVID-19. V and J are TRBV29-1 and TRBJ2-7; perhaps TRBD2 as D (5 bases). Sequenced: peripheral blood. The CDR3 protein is CSVEAGVEQYF. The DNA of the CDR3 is TGCAGCGTTGAAGCCGGGGTCGAGCAGTACTTC.